This TCR beta chain derives from a study of CD8 T cells in ankylosing spondylitis. Overall study results and limits: Characteristic, it appeared, of ankylosing spondylitis blood was a TCR beta motif of eight highly homologous variants. Earlier reports found some motif variants in synovial fluid and blood in reactive arthritis.

With regard to this clonotype: Antigen specificity is unknown.

TCRdb re-called the 5' RACE reads with MiXCR, one entry per CDR3 protein. The table has 500,000 to 550,000 distinct CDR3 sequences, approximately 12% seen once. The TCR comes from a male donor with ankylosing spondylitis. Sequenced input: blood, either unsorted or a sorted T cell fraction (not recorded which).

The CDR3 DNA reads as TGTGCCAGCAGTTTTTGGACGTTTGTCAAAAACATTCAGTACTTC. As protein: CASSFWTFVKNIQYF. The chain has TRBV12-3 or TRBV12-4 and TRBJ2-4; no definite D call. V lost 3 bases to trimming and J lost 3 bases, with 12 bases between them. This CDR3 comprises 15 residues.